By frequency in the sample, the clone carrying this TCR beta chain is medium-sized. Antigen specificity is unknown. Profiled with immunoSEQ multiplex PCR; TCRdb holds only in-frame clones, not every one. The profile covers more than 70,000 clones, with 70% to 90% appearing a single time and 1% to 1.5% taken by the ten largest. Second-dose groups at about 4 or about 12 weeks were pooled. V dropped 6 bases and J dropped 3; count of bases not matched to a gene: 9. There are 15 residues in the CDR3. From germline, CDR1 is KGHSH and CDR2 LQKENI. The data stem from a study of T cell responses to AZD1222 COVID-19 vaccine. Overall study results and limits: Across spike, vaccine-associated CD4 TCRs were found, dominant at 160-218 and 743-854. Donors in the cohort were predominantly white British and more often female, and clonal diversity was possibly underestimated.

The J gene is TRBJ2-7, the V gene TRBV18, with 9 bases that match TRBD2. The clonotype was recovered from an adult who received the AZD1222 COVID-19 vaccine. This material consisted of peripheral blood, taken 28 days after the second AZD1222 dose. The CDR3 bases are TGTGCCAGCTCGGGAGCGGGAGGATCGGTCTACGAGCAGTACTTC. The encoded protein is CASSGAGGSVYEQYF.